These 24 T cell receptor beta chains came from one sample sequenced in a study of PD-L1 blockade in urothelial cancer. Sample time point: pretreatment peripheral blood. TCRdb keeps only in-frame clones here, not all; method: immunoSEQ multiplex PCR. The sample lists tens of thousands of clones; approximately 80% were seen once. The sequenced sample was PBMCs, obtained around atezolizumab (anti-PD-L1) treatment. The receptors stem from a man aged 55 to 70 with urothelial cancer.

The table lists this clone with a few counts. This chain links TRBV5-1 with TRBJ2-4; TRBD1 aligns across 11 bases. Germline loops: CDR1 SGHRS, CDR2 YFSETQ. Trimming removed 3 bases from V and 3 bases from J; junction bases left unmatched: 2. The CDR3 totals 15 residues. Here the CDR3 DNA reads TGCGCCAGCAGCTCGGGACAGGGGGACAAAAACATTCAGTACTTC. Its translation is CASSSGQGDKNIQYF.

The V and J genes are TRBV12-2 and TRBJ2-6; TRBD1, as called in the table, went unchecked against the DNA. TRBV12-2 is listed as a pseudogene. This CDR3 has 21 amino acids. CDR3 sequence (DNA): TGTGCAAGTCGCCCCGGGGCACAGACACGGGACAGCACCTCTGGGGCCAACGTCCTGACTTTC. Amino acid sequence: CASRPGAQTRDSTSGANVLTF.

J is TRBJ2-7 and V is TRBV19; D might be TRBD2 (7 bases). V was trimmed by 3 bases and J by 4 bases, leaving 13 bases between them. Germline values: CDR1 LNHDA, CDR2 SQIVND (reference sequence). CDR3 length equals 14 residues. The CDR3 nucleotides read TGTGCCAGTAGTATGGGGGGGCAACTGTACGAGCAGTACTTC. Translated, it gives CASSMGGQLYEQYF.

The rearrangement joins TRBV5-1 to TRBJ2-3; 9 bases line up with TRBD2. V dropped 6 bases and J dropped 8; count of bases not matched to a gene: 22. CDR3 size: 18 residues. Per germline, CDR1 SGHRS and CDR2 YFSETQ. Here the CDR3 DNA reads TGCGCCAGCACCCTTGGCAGCGGGGGGCGGGGAAACAGAAGTACGCAGTATTTT. This sequence encodes CASTLGSGGRGNRSTQYF. The full variable domain, its missing parts supplied by reference TRBV5-1 and TRBJ2-3, is KAGVTQTPRYLIKTRGQQVTLSCSPISGHRSVSWYQQTPGQGLQFLFEYFSETQRNKGNFPGRFSGRQFSNSRSEMNVSTLELGDSALYLCASTLGSGGRGNRSTQYFGPGTRLTVL.

The gene calls are TRBV6-5 and TRBJ1-3; TRBD1 aligns across 8 bases. The length of the CDR3 is 15 residues. V was clipped by 6 bases and J by 2 bases; unmatched bases: 6. CDR1 MNHEY and CDR2 SVGAGI come from the germline V gene. This chain's CDR3 is CASRGTGGPGNTIYF. CDR3 coding DNA: TGTGCCAGCAGAGGTACAGGGGGGCCTGGAAACACCATATATTTT.

The rearrangement links TRBV7-6 to TRBJ1-3; 9 positions match TRBD1. This CDR3 region has 15 residues. Trimming removed 3 bases from V and 8 bases from J; junction bases left unmatched: 8. Germline lookup yields CDR1 SGHVS and CDR2 FNYEAQ. The CDR3 protein is CASSFQGTGSDTIYF. As DNA, the CDR3 is TGTGCCAGCAGCTTTCAAGGGACAGGGTCGGACACCATATATTTT.

The chain joins TRBV5-8 to TRBJ2-3; 7 bases are a match to TRBD1. The CDR3 contains 16 residues. Trimming cost V 1 base and J 2 bases; bases outside gene matches: 7. The germline gives CDR1 SGHTS, CDR2 YDEGEE. CDR3 residues: CASSLSRDSYTDTQYF. CDR3 DNA: TGTGCCAGCAGCTTGTCCCGGGACAGCTACACAGATACGCAGTATTTT.

The V call is TRBV4-2, the J call TRBJ1-3; 7 positions match TRBD1. Germline assignment: CDR1 LGHNA and CDR2 YNFKEQ. This CDR3 spans 16 amino acids. J was trimmed by 1 base and V by 1 base; bases with no gene match: 4. For the CDR3, the DNA is TGTGCCAGCAGCCAAGGAACGACAGGGTCTGGAAACACCATATATTTT. Its translation is CASSQGTTGSGNTIYF.

This clone was found once. CDR3 sequence (DNA): TGCGCCAGCACAAACGGTCGGGACAGATCCTACGAGCAGTACTTC. Its protein product is CASTNGRDRSYEQYF. The rearrangement joins TRBV5-1 to TRBJ2-7, with 7 bases matching TRBD1. Trimming at V came to 6 bases and at J to 1 base, leaving 10 bases not matched to a gene. This CDR3 contains 15 residues. The germline CDR1 and CDR2 sequences are SGHRS and YFSETQ.

The chain joins TRBV5-4 to TRBJ2-1, with 11 bases lining up with TRBD1. Germline assignment: CDR1 SGHNT and CDR2 YYREEE (reference sequence). Trimming cost V 3 bases and J 4 bases; bases outside gene matches: 3. The CDR3 runs 15 residues. For the CDR3, the DNA is TGTGCCAGCAGCTCAGGGACAGGGGGGTACAATGAGCAGTTCTTC. Its translation is CASSSGTGGYNEQFF.

This clone was picked up one time. The chain uses TRBV14 and TRBJ2-2, with TRBD1 matching 8 bases. The J segment lost 2 bases and the V segment lost 1 base, leaving 6 bases of the junction unmatched. The germline V gene has CDR1 SGHDN and CDR2 FVKESK. The CDR3 consists of 17 residues. CDR3 nucleotide sequence: TGTGCCAGCAGCCAAGTAGTCAGGGGGCGAAACACCGGGGAGCTGTTTTTT. Its translation is CASSQVVRGRNTGELFF.

This chain connects TRBV7-2 to TRBJ2-3; D is unclear. The CDR3 is made up of 13 amino acids. Per the germline V gene, CDR1 is SGHTA and CDR2 is FQGNSA. V was clipped by 5 bases and J by 3 bases, with 9 bases between them. DNA of the CDR3: TGTGCCAGCAGCGCTCGGTCAACAGATACGCAGTATTTT. It codes for CASSARSTDTQYF.

The chain is built from TRBV6-1 and TRBJ2-5, with D possibly being TRBD1 (7 bases). The CDR3 is 15 amino acids. Germline V gene data show CDR1 as MNHNS and CDR2 as SASEGT. V lost 4 bases and J lost 4, with 16 bases in between. This chain's CDR3 is CASSGPGGYGETQYF. CDR3 DNA sequence: TGTGCCAGCAGTGGGCCAGGGGGGTATGGAGAGACCCAGTACTTC.

The V and J genes are TRBV6-5 and TRBJ1-2; the match to TRBD1 covers 8 bases. Germline V gene data show CDR1 as MNHEY and CDR2 as SVGAGI. CDR3 size: 13 residues. Losses at the gene ends were 6 bases for V and 10 bases for J; bases not matched to a gene: 10. In DNA, the CDR3 is TGTGCCAGCAGAACGGGGACAGGAATTCCCTACACCTTC. It encodes CASRTGTGIPYTF.

The chain recombines TRBV27 with TRBJ1-1, with D tentatively TRBD1 (6 bases). Germline V gives CDR1 MNHEY, CDR2 SMNVEV (reference sequence). There are 12 residues in the CDR3. The V gene lost 5 bases and the J gene lost 8 bases, with 12 bases spanning the gap. The CDR3 DNA reads as TGTGCCAGCAGTGCCAGGGGATCGGAAGCTTTCTTT. It translates to CASSARGSEAFF.

The genes are TRBV27 and TRBJ2-7, with D perhaps matching TRBD1 (5 bases). This CDR3 is 12 amino acids long. Trimming took 5 bases from V and 10 from J, leaving 15 bases between them. Germline assignment: CDR1 MNHEY and CDR2 SMNVEV (reference sequence). CDR3: CASSPDTRSQYF. The DNA of the CDR3 is TGTGCCAGCAGTCCGGACACCCGTTCCCAGTACTTC.

This chain uses TRBV19 with TRBJ1-4; 7 bases fit TRBD1. Looked up from germline, CDR1 is LNHDA and CDR2 is SQIVND (reference sequence). The CDR3 length is 14 residues. V lost 5 bases, J lost 8 bases, and 8 bases stayed unmatched. The CDR3 DNA reads TGTGCCAGTAGTGCCGACAGGGATGGGGAAAAACTGTTTTTT. This gives the protein CASSADRDGEKLFF.

The chain employs TRBV5-8 and TRBJ2-1; possible D gene TRBD2, 6 bases. The V end was cut by 0 bases, the J end by 6 bases, with 13 bases between. The CDR3 contains 15 residues. CDR1 and CDR2 from the germline V gene are SGHTS and YDEGEE. This CDR3 reads CASSLAGASFNEQFF. In DNA, the CDR3 is TGTGCCAGCAGCTTGGCGGGAGCGAGCTTCAATGAGCAGTTCTTC.

The V call is TRBV5-4, the J call TRBJ2-3, with TRBD2 identical over 15 bases. Germline V gene sequence: CDR1 SGHNT, CDR2 YYREEE (reference sequence). CDR3 length equals 18 residues. V gave up 3 bases and J gave up 2 bases; unmatched junction bases: 7. CDR3 protein: CASSSAGTSGGYTDTQYF. CDR3 DNA: TGTGCCAGCAGCTCTGCCGGGACTAGCGGGGGGTACACAGATACGCAGTATTTT. Filled out from reference TRBV5-4 and TRBJ2-3, the complete variable domain reads ETGVTQSPTHLIKTRGQQVTLRCSSQSGHNTVSWYQQALGQGPQFIFQYYREEENGRGNFPPRFSGLQFPNYSSELNVNALELDDSALYLCASSSAGTSGGYTDTQYFGPGTRLTVL.

V usage is TRBV4-1 and J usage is TRBJ1-1, with D unclear. V lost 1 base and J 5 bases, leaving 17 bases between the germline ends. The germline gives CDR1 MGHRA, CDR2 YSYEKL. This CDR3 comprises 16 residues. DNA of the CDR3: TGCGCCAGCAGCCAAGCCTCTAGCCTACGGGTGACTGAAGCTTTCTTT. Translating it yields CASSQASSLRVTEAFF.

This rearrangement joins TRBV14 to TRBJ2-3, with no clear D. V was trimmed by 4 bases and J by 3 bases, leaving 11 bases between them. Germline lookup yields CDR1 SGHDN and CDR2 FVKESK. The CDR3 is 14 amino acids. The CDR3 loop is CASSLNSVTDTQYF. The CDR3 DNA follows: TGTGCCAGCAGCCTCAATTCAGTGACAGATACGCAGTATTTT.

The rearrangement joins TRBV7-2 to TRBJ2-3, with D tentatively TRBD2 (6 bases). V shed 5 bases and J shed 0 bases, with 15 bases lying between them. CDR1 and CDR2 from the germline V gene are SGHTA and FQGNSA. The CDR3 is made up of 16 amino acids. This CDR3 reads CASSATSFPSTDTQYF. In DNA, the CDR3 is TGTGCCAGCAGCGCGACTAGTTTCCCTAGCACAGATACGCAGTATTTT.

This clone was counted a single time. The rearrangement links TRBV15 to TRBJ2-1; TRBD2 matches at 15 bases. This CDR3 contains 17 residues. Trimming removed 4 bases from V and 9 bases from J; junction bases left unmatched: 10. Germline V CDR1 and CDR2: LNHNV, YYDKDF (reference sequence). In nucleotides, the CDR3 is TGTGCCACCAGCATTTACGGACTAGCGGGGGGGCCAGGTGAGCAGTTCTTC. The encoded protein is CATSIYGLAGGPGEQFF.

The rearrangement uses TRBV28 and TRBJ1-1; D remains ambiguous. V dropped 3 bases and J dropped 3 bases, with 11 bases sitting between them. Germline V gene lookup returns CDR1 MDHEN and CDR2 SYDVKM. This CDR3 comprises 14 residues. The CDR3 here is CASSFRGHYTEAFF. In nucleotides, the CDR3 is TGTGCCAGCAGTTTCCGAGGGCATTACACTGAAGCTTTCTTT. Looking up the rest from reference TRBV28 and TRBJ1-1 gives the full variable domain: DVKVTQSSRYLVKRTGEKVFLECVQDMDHENMFWYRQDPGLGLRLIYFSYDVKMKEKGDIPEGYSVSREKKERFSLILESASTNQTSMYLCASSFRGHYTEAFFGQGTRLTVV.